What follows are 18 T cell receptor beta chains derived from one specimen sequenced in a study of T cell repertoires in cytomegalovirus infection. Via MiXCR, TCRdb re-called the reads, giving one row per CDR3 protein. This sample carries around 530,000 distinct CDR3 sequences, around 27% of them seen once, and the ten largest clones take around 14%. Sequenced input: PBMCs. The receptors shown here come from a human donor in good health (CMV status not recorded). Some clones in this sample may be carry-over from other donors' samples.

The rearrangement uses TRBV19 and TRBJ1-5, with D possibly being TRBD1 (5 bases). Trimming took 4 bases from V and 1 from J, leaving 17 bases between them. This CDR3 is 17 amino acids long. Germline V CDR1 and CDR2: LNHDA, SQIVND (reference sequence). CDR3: CASSTARGMRSNQPQHF. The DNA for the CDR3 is TGTGCCAGTAGTACGGCGCGGGGGATGAGGAGCAATCAGCCCCAGCATTTT.

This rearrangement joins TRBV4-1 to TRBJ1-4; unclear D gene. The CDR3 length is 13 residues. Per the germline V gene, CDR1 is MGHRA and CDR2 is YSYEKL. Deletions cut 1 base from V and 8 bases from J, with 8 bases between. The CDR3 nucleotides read TGCGCCAGCAGCCAAGGGTTGGGCGAAAAACTGTTTTTT. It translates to CASSQGLGEKLFF.

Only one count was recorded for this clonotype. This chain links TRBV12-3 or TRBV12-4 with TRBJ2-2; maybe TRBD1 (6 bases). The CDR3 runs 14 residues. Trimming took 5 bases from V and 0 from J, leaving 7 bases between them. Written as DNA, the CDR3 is TGTGCCAGCAGTAAGGGGGCGAACACCGGGGAGCTGTTTTTT. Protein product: CASSKGANTGELFF.

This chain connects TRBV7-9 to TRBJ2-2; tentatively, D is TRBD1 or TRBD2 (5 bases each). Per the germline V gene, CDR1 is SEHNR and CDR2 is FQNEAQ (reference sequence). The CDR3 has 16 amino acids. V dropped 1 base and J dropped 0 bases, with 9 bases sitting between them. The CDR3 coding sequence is TGTGCCAGCAGCTTAGTCGGGGCAGCGAACACCGGGGAGCTGTTTTTT. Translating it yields CASSLVGAANTGELFF.

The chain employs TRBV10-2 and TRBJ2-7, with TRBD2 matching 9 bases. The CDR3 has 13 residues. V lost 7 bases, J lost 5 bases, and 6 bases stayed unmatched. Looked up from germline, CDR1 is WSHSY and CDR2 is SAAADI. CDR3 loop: CASNGGRGDEQYF. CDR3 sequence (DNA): TGCGCCAGCAACGGCGGGAGGGGGGACGAGCAGTACTTC.

CDR3 residues: CSAVPGKNTEAFF. CDR3 nucleotide sequence: TGCAGCGCAGTACCGGGAAAAAACACTGAAGCTTTCTTT. V gene TRBV29-1 combines with J gene TRBJ1-1; D gene ambiguous. The CDR3 sequence is 13 residues long. V was trimmed by 7 bases and J by 2 bases, leaving 14 bases between them. Germline CDR1 and CDR2: SQVTM and ANQGSEA.

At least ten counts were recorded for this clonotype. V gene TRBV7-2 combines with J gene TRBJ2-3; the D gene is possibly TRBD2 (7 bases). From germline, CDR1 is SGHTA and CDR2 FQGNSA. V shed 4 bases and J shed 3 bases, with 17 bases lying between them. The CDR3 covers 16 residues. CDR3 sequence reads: CASSSLGGRGTDTQYF. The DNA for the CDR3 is TGTGCCAGCAGCTCCCTGGGGGGGCGCGGGACAGATACGCAGTATTTT. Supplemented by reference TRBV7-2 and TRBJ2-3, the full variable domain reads GAGVSQSPSNKVTEKGKDVELRCDPISGHTALYWYRQSLGQGLEFLIYFQGNSAPDKSGLPSDRFSAERTGGSVSTLTIQRTQQEDSAVYLCASSSLGGRGTDTQYFGPGTRLTVL.

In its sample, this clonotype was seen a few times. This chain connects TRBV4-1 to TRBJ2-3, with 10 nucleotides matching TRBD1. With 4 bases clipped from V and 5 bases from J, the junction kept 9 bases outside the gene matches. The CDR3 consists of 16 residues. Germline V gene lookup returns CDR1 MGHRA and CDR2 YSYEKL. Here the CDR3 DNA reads TGCGCCAGCAGCCCTAGTGGGACAGGGGATAAAGATACGCAGTATTTT. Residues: CASSPSGTGDKDTQYF.

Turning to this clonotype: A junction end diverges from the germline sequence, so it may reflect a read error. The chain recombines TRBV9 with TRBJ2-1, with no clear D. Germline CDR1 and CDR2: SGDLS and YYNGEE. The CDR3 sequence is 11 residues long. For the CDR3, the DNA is TGTGCCAGCAGCGTAGGCGTGGAGCTGTTCTTC. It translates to CASSVGVELFF.

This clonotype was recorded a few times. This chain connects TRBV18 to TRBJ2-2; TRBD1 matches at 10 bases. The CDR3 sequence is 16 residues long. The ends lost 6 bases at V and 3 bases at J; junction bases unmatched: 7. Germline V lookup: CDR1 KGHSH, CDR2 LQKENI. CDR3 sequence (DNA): TGTGCCAGCTCGCGACCGGGACAGGGGTACACCGGGGAGCTGTTTTTT. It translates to CASSRPGQGYTGELFF.

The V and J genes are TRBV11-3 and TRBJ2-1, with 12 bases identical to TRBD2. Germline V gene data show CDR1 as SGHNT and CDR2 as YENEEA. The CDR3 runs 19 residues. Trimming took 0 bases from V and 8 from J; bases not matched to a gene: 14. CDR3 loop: CASSLDGRGTSGPGDEQFF. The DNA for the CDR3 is TGTGCCAGCAGCTTAGATGGACGCGGGACTAGCGGGCCCGGGGATGAGCAGTTCTTC.

The CDR3 DNA reads as TGTGCCAGCAGCTTGCGGTCGACATCTAGCACAGATACGCAGTATTTT. The encoded protein is CASSLRSTSSTDTQYF. The chain combines TRBV5-8 with TRBJ2-3; D remains ambiguous. CDR3 size: 16 residues. Germline V lookup: CDR1 SGHTS, CDR2 YDEGEE. V gave up 1 base and J gave up 0 bases, with 12 bases separating them. Variable domain in full (rest from reference TRBV5-8 and TRBJ2-3): EAGVTQSPTHLIKTRGQQATLRCSPISGHTSVYWYQQALGLGLQFLLWYDEGEERNRGNFPPRFSGRQFPNYSSELNVNALELEDSALYLCASSLRSTSSTDTQYFGPGTRLTVL.

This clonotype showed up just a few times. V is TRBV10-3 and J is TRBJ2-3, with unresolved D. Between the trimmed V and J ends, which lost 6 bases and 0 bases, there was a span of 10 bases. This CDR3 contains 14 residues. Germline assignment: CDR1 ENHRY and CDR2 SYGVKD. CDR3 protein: CAISAFLSTDTQYF. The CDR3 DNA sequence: TGTGCCATCAGCGCCTTCCTTAGCACAGATACGCAGTATTTT.

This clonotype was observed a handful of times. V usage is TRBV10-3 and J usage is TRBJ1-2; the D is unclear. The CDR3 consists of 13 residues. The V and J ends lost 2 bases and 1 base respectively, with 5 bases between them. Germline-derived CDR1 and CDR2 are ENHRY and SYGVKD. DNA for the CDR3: TGTGCCATCAGTGAGGGCAGTAACTATGGCTACACCTTC. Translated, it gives CAISEGSNYGYTF.

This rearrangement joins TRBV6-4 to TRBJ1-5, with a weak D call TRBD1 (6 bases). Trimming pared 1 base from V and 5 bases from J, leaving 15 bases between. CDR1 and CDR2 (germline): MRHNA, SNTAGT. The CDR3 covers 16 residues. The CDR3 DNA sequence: TGTGCCAGCAGTGACTGCTGGACAGAGGGATATCAGCCCCAGCATTTT. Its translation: CASSDCWTEGYQPQHF.

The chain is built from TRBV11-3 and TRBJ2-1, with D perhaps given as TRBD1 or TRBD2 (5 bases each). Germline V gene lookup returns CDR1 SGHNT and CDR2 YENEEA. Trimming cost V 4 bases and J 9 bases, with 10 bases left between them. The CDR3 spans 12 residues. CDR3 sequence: CASSSAGSEQFF. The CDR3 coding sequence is TGTGCCAGCAGCTCCGCAGGGAGTGAGCAGTTCTTC.

CDR3 sequence reads: CAWLRLAGESNEQFF. The CDR3 DNA follows: TGTGCCTGGCTTAGACTAGCGGGAGAATCTAATGAGCAGTTCTTC. The chain has TRBV30 and TRBJ2-1, with 12 bases aligning to TRBD2. Germline trimming cut 5 bases from V and 7 bases from J; bases unmatched to any gene: 9. The CDR3 has 15 amino acids. CDR1 is GTSNPN, CDR2 SVGIG, per germline (reference sequence).

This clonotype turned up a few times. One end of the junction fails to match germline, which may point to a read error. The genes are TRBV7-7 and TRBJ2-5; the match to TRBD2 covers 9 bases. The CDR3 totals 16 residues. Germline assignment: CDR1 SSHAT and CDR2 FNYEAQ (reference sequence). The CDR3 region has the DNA TGTGCTAGCAGCTTAAGTGGCGGGAGGGCCGAGGAGACCCAGTACTTC. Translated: CASSLSGGRAEETQYF.